The 24 T cell receptor beta chains given below trace back to one sample, sequenced in a study of OX40 agonist ivuxolimab in advanced cancers. Library creation used the immunoSEQ multiplex PCR assay. TCRdb stores this immuneACCESS table with in-frame sequences only. Part of the clones is absent; in the studies checked, under half of the shortfall reflects unresolved V genes, and no reason is known for the rest. Counted in this sample were roughly 71,000 clones; 91% of them appeared once. The ten largest clones take up roughly 14% of the sample. Sequences were derived from CD4+ or CD8+ T cells sorted from blood, sampled in a trial of the OX40 agonist ivuxolimab. The receptors stem from an adult with an advanced solid tumor such as melanoma, head and neck, liver or kidney cancer.

The CDR3 sequence is CASSLTRNYEQYF. The CDR3 region has the DNA TGTGCCAGCAGTTTGACGCGGAACTACGAGCAGTACTTC. The rearrangement links TRBV27 to TRBJ2-7; D remains ambiguous. CDR1 and CDR2 from the germline V gene are MNHEY and SMNVEV (reference sequence). The CDR3 totals 13 residues. V was cut by 3 bases and J by 3 bases, with 9 bases left in between.

The gene calls are TRBV19 and TRBJ2-1, with 8 bases matching TRBD2. Trimming took 6 bases from V and 0 from J; bases not matched to a gene: 7. CDR1 and CDR2 from the germline V gene are LNHDA and SQIVND (reference sequence). The CDR3 spans 16 residues. CDR3 sequence reads: CASRLSGTSSYNEQFF. DNA of the CDR3: TGTGCCAGTAGACTTAGCGGGACAAGCTCCTACAATGAGCAGTTCTTC.

The chain's CDR3 is CASSGTAYEQYF. The CDR3 DNA sequence: TGTGCCAGCAGCGGGACAGCCTACGAGCAGTACTTC. The chain has TRBV11-3 and TRBJ2-7; 7 positions match TRBD1. Trimming at V came to 5 bases and at J to 2 bases, leaving 0 bases not matched to a gene. The CDR3 totals 12 residues. Looked up from germline, CDR1 is SGHNT and CDR2 is YENEEA.

This clone was recorded once. This sequence joins TRBV6-5 and TRBJ2-7; TRBD2 agrees at 10 bases. Trimming took 2 bases from V and 2 from J; bases not matched to a gene: 3. This CDR3 has 15 residues. From germline, CDR1 is MNHEY and CDR2 SVGAGI. In DNA form, the CDR3 reads TGTGCCAGCAGTTACAGGACTAGCGGCGCCTACGAGCAGTACTTC. Protein product: CASSYRTSGAYEQYF.

The chain recombines TRBV4-1 with TRBJ2-7; TRBD2 is a possible D gene (6 bases). The germline V gene has CDR1 MGHRA and CDR2 YSYEKL. The CDR3 extends over 14 amino acids. Trimming left V 4 bases short and J 2 bases short, with 12 bases between. CDR3 coding DNA: TGCGCCAGCAGCCGACCCGGAGGGGCCTACGAGCAGTACTTC. It specifies CASSRPGGAYEQYF.

The gene calls are TRBV19 and TRBJ2-3; 10 nucleotides match TRBD2. This CDR3 region has 18 residues. The germline gives CDR1 LNHDA, CDR2 SQIVND (reference sequence). V lost 0 bases, J lost 6 bases, and 12 bases stayed unmatched. The CDR3 protein is CASSIDLLAGVVLDTQYF. In DNA, the CDR3 is TGTGCCAGTAGTATAGATCTCCTAGCGGGAGTCGTGTTGGATACGCAGTATTTT.

The J gene is TRBJ2-3, the V gene TRBV15, with D unclear. The length of the CDR3 is 14 residues. Germline CDR1 and CDR2: LNHNV and YYDKDF (reference sequence). Trimming shortened V by 6 bases and J by 2 bases, and 12 bases separated the two germline ends. CDR3 in DNA: TGTGCCACCAGTCGGGCAGAAGACACAGATACGCAGTATTTT. Protein product: CATSRAEDTDTQYF.

This clone was counted a single time. This chain links TRBV5-1 with TRBJ2-5; weak D call: TRBD2 (7 bases). The CDR3 is 15 residues long. Trimming left V 3 bases short and J 4 bases short, with 16 bases between. Germline loops: CDR1 SGHRS, CDR2 YFSETQ. Written as DNA, the CDR3 is TGCGCCAGCAGCTCCTGGGGGGGCAGGGGAGAGACCCAGTACTTC. Translating gives CASSSWGGRGETQYF.

The gene calls are TRBV9 and TRBJ2-1, with TRBD1 as a possible D gene (6 bases). The germline V gene has CDR1 SGDLS and CDR2 YYNGEE. Between the trimmed V and J ends, which lost 4 bases and 7 bases, there was a span of 18 bases. The CDR3 is 15 residues long. This chain's CDR3 is CASSPQGRSMNEQFF. The CDR3 DNA sequence: TGTGCCAGCAGCCCCCAGGGGCGATCGATGAATGAGCAGTTCTTC.

This chain uses TRBV6-1 with TRBJ2-7; 8 bases line up with TRBD2. V was pared by 4 bases and J by 4 bases, with 12 bases of the junction left unmatched. CDR1 is MNHNS, CDR2 SASEGT, per germline. This CDR3 is built from 16 residues. CDR3 loop: CASSVRRGGRTYEQYF. For the CDR3, the DNA is TGTGCCAGCAGTGTTCGCCGGGGGGGTAGAACATACGAGCAGTACTTC.

The chain recombines TRBV7-9 with TRBJ2-3; 7 bases fit TRBD1. CDR1 and CDR2 (germline): SEHNR, FQNEAQ (reference sequence). With 5 bases clipped from V and 0 bases from J, the junction kept 5 bases outside the gene matches. The CDR3 sequence is 15 residues long. This CDR3 is CASSPWTGSTDTQYF. CDR3 bases: TGTGCCAGCAGCCCGTGGACAGGTAGCACAGATACGCAGTATTTT.

The chain carries TRBV27 and TRBJ2-1, with 7 bases identical to TRBD1. This CDR3 has 14 residues. J gave up 5 bases and V 5 bases, and 6 bases lay outside the gene matches. Germline CDR1 MNHEY, CDR2 SMNVEV (reference sequence). The CDR3 DNA is TGTGCCAGCAGTGTTGCTAGGGGGCACAATGAGCAGTTCTTC. It translates to CASSVARGHNEQFF.

The V call is TRBV4-1, the J call TRBJ2-7, with unresolved D. Germline CDR1 and CDR2: MGHRA and YSYEKL. This CDR3 is built from 13 residues. V gave up 0 bases and J gave up 0 bases, with 3 bases separating them. The CDR3 sequence is CASSQEGSYEQYF. CDR3 bases: TGCGCCAGCAGCCAAGAAGGCTCCTACGAGCAGTACTTC.

The chain combines TRBV7-9 with TRBJ2-3; 10 bases match TRBD2. V shed 5 bases and J 2 bases; nucleotides not matched to a gene: 7. The CDR3 has 16 residues. Germline CDR1 reads SEHNR; CDR2 reads FQNEAQ (reference sequence). In DNA form, the CDR3 reads TGTGCCAGCAGCATTTGGACTAGCGGCAACACAGATACGCAGTATTTT. Translating it yields CASSIWTSGNTDTQYF. Complete variable domain (other parts from reference TRBV7-9 and TRBJ2-3): DTGVSQNPRHKITKRGQNVTFRCDPISEHNRLYWYRQTLGQGPEFLTYFQNEAQLEKSRLLSDRFSAERPKGSFSTLEIQRTEQGDSAMYLCASSIWTSGNTDTQYFGPGTRLTVL.

The V call is TRBV4-2, the J call TRBJ1-5, with D unresolved. V was pared by 4 bases and J by 0 bases, with 10 bases between. The CDR3 has 15 residues. Germline CDR1 reads LGHNA; CDR2 reads YNFKEQ. CDR3 amino acids: CASSLRSNSNQPQHF. Here the CDR3 DNA reads TGTGCCAGCAGCCTCCGATCTAATAGCAATCAGCCCCAGCATTTT.

Comment on this clone: Just one base apart from a much larger clone, this may be a read error. The V gene is TRBV11-2, the J gene TRBJ1-1; 10 bases fit TRBD1. V lost 4 bases and J lost 4; bases outside the gene matches: 3. The CDR3 is made up of 14 amino acids. Germline V CDR1 and CDR2: SGHAT, FQNNGV. The CDR3 DNA follows: TGTGCCAGCAGCTGGGGACAGGGGACCACTGAAGCTTTCTTT. Its protein product is CASSWGQGTTEAFF.

This chain links TRBV7-8 with TRBJ2-7; maybe TRBD2 (6 bases). Germline CDR1 and CDR2: SGHVS and FQNEAQ. V lost 0 bases, J lost 12 bases, and 15 bases lay in between. The CDR3 loop spans 13 amino acids. The CDR3 loop is CASSLAGPGLGYF. CDR3 nucleotides: TGTGCCAGCAGCTTAGCGGGGCCGGGACTCGGGTACTTC.

This rearrangement joins TRBV19 to TRBJ2-1; TRBD2 agrees at 14 bases. V shed 5 bases and J 0 bases; nucleotides not matched to a gene: 9. Germline V gives CDR1 LNHDA, CDR2 SQIVND (reference sequence). The CDR3 covers 19 residues. CDR3 loop: CASSPPGLAGVDSYNEQFF. As DNA, the CDR3 is TGTGCCAGTAGTCCGCCGGGACTAGCGGGAGTCGACTCCTACAATGAGCAGTTCTTC.

This clone was observed once. V is TRBV4-1 and J is TRBJ2-1, with TRBD1 identical over 9 bases. Per germline, CDR1 MGHRA and CDR2 YSYEKL. This CDR3 region has 17 residues. V dropped 0 bases and J dropped 6; count of bases not matched to a gene: 9. CDR3 sequence: CASSQDEETGGVNEQFF. DNA of the CDR3: TGCGCCAGCAGCCAAGATGAGGAGACAGGGGGAGTCAATGAGCAGTTCTTC.

In DNA, the CDR3 is TGTGCCAGCAGTTTTACCAGCGGGGCCACCGGGGAGCTGTTTTTT. Its translation is CASSFTSGATGELFF. V is TRBV28 and J is TRBJ2-2; 7 nucleotides agree with TRBD2. Germline V gives CDR1 MDHEN, CDR2 SYDVKM. The CDR3 consists of 15 residues. After removal of 3 bases from V and 4 bases from J, the junction contained 5 bases not matched to a gene.

This CDR3 reads CASSIQGNTEAFF. DNA for the CDR3: TGTGCCAGCAGCATACAGGGGAACACTGAAGCTTTCTTT. The chain has TRBV5-6 and TRBJ1-1; D perhaps matches TRBD1 (6 bases). The CDR3 is 13 amino acids. CDR1 and CDR2 from the germline V gene are SGHDT and YYEEEE. The ends were cut back, 4 bases at V and 1 base at J, with 8 bases in the middle.

The rearrangement links TRBV4-3 to TRBJ1-1; 8 positions match TRBD1. The CDR3 length is 15 residues. J lost 4 bases, V lost 1 base, and 5 bases had no gene match. Germline loops: CDR1 LGHNA, CDR2 YSLEER. The CDR3 loop is CASSQGPGGITEAFF. The CDR3 nucleotides are TGCGCCAGCAGCCAAGGCCCAGGGGGCATCACTGAAGCTTTCTTT.

J is TRBJ2-1 and V is TRBV2; D gene unclear. CDR1 is SNHLY, CDR2 FYNNEI, per germline. Trimming pared 1 base from V and 3 bases from J, leaving 19 bases between. CDR3 size: 18 residues. The CDR3 bases are TGTGCCAGCAGTGAAGAAGCTCGTTCAGACGGCCACTACAATGAGCAGTTCTTC. Translating gives CASSEEARSDGHYNEQFF.

The genes are TRBV5-6 and TRBJ1-2; unclear D gene. The CDR3 is 13 amino acids. The V gene's germline CDR1 is SGHDT and CDR2 YYEEEE. Trimming took 2 bases from V and 2 from J, leaving 7 bases between them. The CDR3 sequence: CASSLRANYGYTF. The CDR3 DNA reads TGTGCCAGCAGCTTAAGGGCAAACTATGGCTACACCTTC.